This TCR gamma chain was sequenced during a study of intestinal T cells in coeliac disease (dated by TCRdb to about 2020). For context, the study as a whole: Coeliac patients were found to be much younger than controls, with mean ages of approximately 17 versus 53 years recorded in the TRG cohort. The TCR-delta (TRD) cohort comprised duodenal biopsies from about ten coeliac disease patients and about ten non-coeliac controls. Duodenal biopsies from over 30 coeliac disease patients and 20 to 25 non-coeliac controls were included in a second, larger TCR-gamma (TRG) cohort. Broad study findings and their caveats: In training, clustering based on TRD kmers put every one of the 22 biopsies in the right class, and the leave-one-out accuracy was reported as 91%. A significant age difference was observed between coeliac and control groups, although significant classification was not yielded by an age-split analysis. FFPE-derived DNA was found to be relatively degraded, and loss of a proportion of TCR sequences in each sample was likely caused by this degradation. TRG clustering correctly classified 51 of 54 biopsies (about 94%), with a reported leave-one-out accuracy of around 90%. There was no way to tell repeated CDR3 amino acid sequences apart from PCR duplicates.

Taking its sample share into account, this clone is hyperexpanded (1% or more). The target of this receptor is not known. Base qualities are not provided; no much larger clone lies one nucleotide away. Genomic DNA was extracted with the QIAamp DNA FFPE tissue kit from ten 5-um FFPE scrolls per case. Fully anonymised formalin-fixed paraffin-embedded duodenal biopsies surplus to diagnostic needs were used to test TCR repertoire-based classification of coeliac disease. The controls had no clinical or histological suspicion of coeliac disease and had upper endoscopy for reflux, dyspepsia or gastritis. The library was prepared using multiplex PCR. This sample was sequenced with an Ion Torrent PGM. TRG repertoires were amplified from 150 to 250 ng of biopsy DNA using the LymphoTrack kit, whose primers carry Illumina adapters. After purification with AMPure XP beads and quantification on a 2100 Bioanalyzer, the TRG amplicons were pooled in equimolar amounts. Sequencing of TRG libraries was performed on an Ion PGM instrument. In the authors' own workflow: FastX removed reads in which more than 10% of nucleotides fell below the per-patient third-quartile quality score. IMGT/HighV-QUEST was used to align reads in order to assign V, D and J genes, locate CDR3 regions and judge functionality. After the sequences were translated into amino acids, every sequence predicted to be non-functional was thrown out. CDR3s were split into kmers with and without positional annotation, PCA was performed on kmer frequencies, and samples were clustered using all 1023 combinations of PCs 1-10. Leave-one-out cross-validation was used to validate the classification, with parameters re-optimised on the remaining samples in each round. Shannon diversity was calculated with the vegan R package from repeated random subsamples, each the size of the lowest read count. TCRdb recomputed clones from the public reads with CATT; identical DNA rows were then combined. These V and J calls rely on TCRdb rather than the paper's analysis. This sample holds 300 or so gamma-chain clones; around three fifths were observed only once. Together, the top ten hold about three quarters of the sample.

The CDR3, from cysteine to phenylalanine, totals 9 residues. Only the CDR3 DNA stays, 27 bases, in frame from base 1. After removal of 4 bases from V and 12 bases from J, the junction retains 3 bases not matched to a gene. From a lookup of the germline V gene (reference sequence), CDR1 and CDR2 are GITISATS and ISYDGTV. Source material: a duodenal biopsy. This sequence originates from a human donor who served as a control with a normal duodenal biopsy, not a healthy volunteer. The receptor chain draws on TRGV9 and TRGJ1 or TRGJ2. The DNA sequence is as follows: TGTGCCTTGTGGGATGGGAAACTCTTT. It is translated as CALWDGKLF.